The 10 T cell receptor beta chains listed next were all sequenced from one sample in a study of beta chain features in type 1 diabetes. Findings of the study overall: Researchers report that Type 1 diabetes patients had moderately but significantly shorter TCRB CDR3s across all four CD4+ subsets.

Their specific antigens are unknown. Of the isolated RNA, all was reverse transcribed, and so the sequenced material was expressed TCRB transcripts. Some clones are missing from TCRdb's copy, which holds only in-frame ones; the method was immunoSEQ multiplex PCR. The sample has 600,000 or so clones; more than 13% are singletons. The sequencing input was naive CD4+ T cells from blood. The receptor source for this set is a man aged 18-30 years with type 1 diabetes.

The rearrangement links TRBV27 to TRBJ1-6; no firm D call. The CDR3 covers 16 residues. The V gene's germline CDR1 is MNHEY and CDR2 SMNVEV (reference sequence). V was pared by 2 bases and J by 7 bases, with 15 bases between. The CDR3 sequence is CASSLLNGLINSPLHF. As DNA, the CDR3 is TGTGCCAGCAGTTTACTCAATGGACTGATCAATTCACCCCTCCACTTT.

The V gene is TRBV5-1, the J gene TRBJ2-7; D is perhaps TRBD1 (6 bases). The V gene's germline CDR1 is SGHRS and CDR2 YFSETQ. The V end was cut by 1 base, the J end by 4 bases, with 12 bases between. The CDR3 covers 14 residues. This CDR3 reads CASSLSEGTYEQYF. The CDR3 nucleotides read TGCGCCAGCAGCTTGTCTGAAGGGACATACGAGCAGTACTTC.

This clone was counted a few times. The rearrangement joins TRBV30 to TRBJ1-1; D gene ambiguous. This CDR3 region has 13 residues. Germline CDR1 and CDR2: GTSNPN and SVGIG (reference sequence). The ends were cut back, 4 bases at V and 4 bases at J, with 13 bases in the middle. For the CDR3, the DNA is TGTGCCTGGACGGTCTTGGGATCCACTGAAGCTTTCTTT. It specifies CAWTVLGSTEAFF.

This chain joins TRBV19 and TRBJ2-1; D not certain. Germline CDR1 is LNHDA and CDR2 is SQIVND (reference sequence). V lost 4 bases and J lost 6, with 7 bases in between. The CDR3 totals 12 residues. The CDR3 sequence is CASSTFTNEQFF. The DNA for the CDR3 is TGTGCCAGTAGTACCTTTACCAATGAGCAGTTCTTC.

This rearrangement joins TRBV19 to TRBJ2-1; D perhaps matches TRBD1 (6 bases). Per germline, CDR1 LNHDA and CDR2 SQIVND (reference sequence). With 6 bases removed from V and 6 bases from J, the gap between germline ends came to 18 bases. The CDR3 contains 15 residues. CDR3 in amino acids: CASSTSTGLVNEQFF. CDR3 nucleotide sequence: TGTGCCAGTAGCACCTCCACAGGGCTCGTCAATGAGCAGTTCTTC. Full variable domain (rest looked up from reference TRBV19 and TRBJ2-1): DGGITQSPKYLFRKEGQNVTLSCEQNLNHDAMYWYRQDPGQGLRLIYYSQIVNDFQKGDIAEGYSVSREKKESFPLTVTSAQKNPTAFYLCASSTSTGLVNEQFFGPGTRLTVL.

Points on this clone: The sample has other DNA sequences that encode this CDR3 too. This CDR3 is CASSEGSGSYEQYF. CDR3 nucleotides: TGTGCCAGCAGTGAAGGCAGTGGCTCCTACGAGCAGTACTTC. The chain is built from TRBV6-1 and TRBJ2-7, with D uncertain. Trimming shortened V by 1 base and J by 0 bases, and 7 bases separated the two germline ends. The CDR3 spans 14 residues. Germline CDR1 is MNHNS and CDR2 is SASEGT.

V and J are TRBV7-9 and TRBJ2-6, with D uncertain. Germline CDR1 SEHNR, CDR2 FQNEAQ (reference sequence). CDR3 length equals 16 residues. The V end was cut by 3 bases, the J end by 0 bases, with 9 bases between. CDR3: CASSFVGNSGANVLTF. CDR3 sequence (DNA): TGTGCCAGCAGCTTCGTGGGGAACTCTGGGGCCAACGTCCTGACTTTC.

The rearrangement joins TRBV28 to TRBJ2-5; D unclear. This CDR3 has 12 amino acids. V lost 6 bases to trimming and J lost 1 base, with 6 bases between them. Per germline, CDR1 MDHEN and CDR2 SYDVKM. In nucleotides, the CDR3 is TGTGCCAGCAGACAGTCCCAAGAGACCCAGTACTTC. Its translation: CASRQSQETQYF.

The CDR3 nucleotides are TGTGCCAGCAGTGGGATCCTTGAGCAGTTCTTC. It is translated as CASSGILEQFF. V gene TRBV25-1 combines with J gene TRBJ2-1; no firm D call. Germline CDR1 MGHDK, CDR2 SYGVNS. The germline V and J ends were trimmed by 4 bases and 9 bases, with 7 bases remaining between them. The CDR3 is made up of 11 amino acids.

This chain uses TRBV6-5 with TRBJ2-3, with D unresolved. CDR1 is MNHEY, CDR2 SVGAGI, per germline. Trimming cost V 10 bases and J 4 bases, with 12 bases left between them. CDR3 length: 12 amino acids. The CDR3 sequence: CATRSYADTQYF. The CDR3, as DNA: TGTGCCACCCGGTCATACGCAGATACGCAGTATTTT.